The TCR beta chain described here comes from a study of beta chain features in type 1 diabetes. Whole-study context: Across the samples, approximately 98,000,000 sorted cells were examined in total. Study-wide points: More deletions and fewer insertions at VDJ junctions were found in patients with type 1 diabetes. Shorter templates might be favored by PCR, equally in patients and controls.

Germline V lookup: CDR1 SGHTA, CDR2 FQGNSA. This CDR3 region has 14 residues. The V and J ends lost 0 bases and 0 bases respectively, with 4 bases between them. This clone was seen more than once but under ten times. Its specificity is not known. Sorted CD4+ subsets: naive, central memory, regulatory, stem cell-like memory (CD45RO/CCR7/CD25/CD127/CD95/CD27 panel). Every isolated RNA sample was fully reverse transcribed, so sequencing captured expressed TCRB transcripts. The data were produced by immunoSEQ multiplex PCR, yet TCRdb's version contains in-frame clones alone and is incomplete. Here the sample spans some 410,000 clones, 10% to 12% being singletons.

This chain connects TRBV7-2 to TRBJ2-3; D is unresolved. The sequencing input was naive CD4+ T cells from blood. The source of this sequence is a woman under 30 in good health. As DNA, the CDR3 is TGTGCCAGCAGCTTAGCCTTTAGCACAGATACGCAGTATTTT. The encoded protein is CASSLAFSTDTQYF. Filled out from reference TRBV7-2 and TRBJ2-3, the complete variable domain reads GAGVSQSPSNKVTEKGKDVELRCDPISGHTALYWYRQSLGQGLEFLIYFQGNSAPDKSGLPSDRFSAERTGGSVSTLTIQRTQQEDSAVYLCASSLAFSTDTQYFGPGTRLTVL.